This TCR beta chain comes out of a study of blood T cell repertoires in COVID-19. Study information: The origin of the acute and convalescent COVID-19 samples was the United States, Italy and Spain. Sources were T cells, B-cell-depleted T cells, or PBMCs; the material itself was cDNA or gDNA.

Original processing methods: Reference gene primer amplification yielded estimated nucleated cell counts. Some clones are missing from TCRdb's copy, which holds only in-frame ones; the method was immunoSEQ multiplex PCR. The V and J calls and clone size come from that table; D and trimming were worked out from the DNA. Among about 100,000 clones listed, around four fifths were seen once. Germline CDR1 reads LNHDA; CDR2 reads SQIVND (reference sequence). V was trimmed by 3 bases and J by 1 base, leaving 6 bases between them. The CDR3 extends over 14 amino acids. Sequencing used peripheral blood. This chain joins TRBV19 and TRBJ2-2, with a possible D match to TRBD2 (5 bases). The clonotype was recovered from a woman in her seventies with acute or convalescent COVID-19. The CDR3 reads CASSIRENTGELFF. CDR3 DNA: TGTGCCAGTAGTATTCGGGAGAACACCGGGGAGCTGTTTTTT.